This entry features one T cell receptor beta chain sequence. This sample was taken from a study of cytomegalovirus exposure and HLA in healthy donors. The CDR3 loop spans 22 amino acids. Per germline, CDR1 SGDLS and CDR2 YYNGEE. V was shortened by 0 bases and J by 0 bases, with 28 bases between the two germline ends. The repertoire was sequenced with immunoSEQ multiplex PCR; TCRdb's copy has only in-frame clones and lacks some. Among 55,000 to 65,000 clones listed, about 96% were seen once. The V gene is TRBV9, the J gene TRBJ1-5; weak D call: TRBD1 (6 bases). This clonotype was sampled from a man aged 18-30 years in good health and CMV-seronegative. The material sequenced was PBMCs. The CDR3 protein is CASSVAQGPPRGFKYSNQPQHF. Here the CDR3 DNA reads TGTGCCAGCAGCGTAGCTCAGGGGCCACCAAGAGGGTTCAAATATAGCAATCAGCCCCAGCATTTT.